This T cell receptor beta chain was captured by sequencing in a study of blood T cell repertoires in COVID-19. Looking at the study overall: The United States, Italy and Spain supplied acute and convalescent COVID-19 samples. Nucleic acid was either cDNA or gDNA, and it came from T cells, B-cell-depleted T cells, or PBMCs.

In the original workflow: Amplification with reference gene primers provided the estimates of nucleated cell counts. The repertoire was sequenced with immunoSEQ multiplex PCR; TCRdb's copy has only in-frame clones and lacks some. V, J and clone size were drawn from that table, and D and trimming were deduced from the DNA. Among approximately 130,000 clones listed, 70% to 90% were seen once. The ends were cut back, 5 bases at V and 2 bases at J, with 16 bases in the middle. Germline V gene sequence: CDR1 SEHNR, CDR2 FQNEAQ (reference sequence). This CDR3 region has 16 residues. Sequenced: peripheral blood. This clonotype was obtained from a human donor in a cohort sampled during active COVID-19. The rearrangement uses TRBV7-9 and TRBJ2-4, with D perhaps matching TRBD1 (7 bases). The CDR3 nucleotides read TGTGCCAGCAGCGCAGACAGGGAGGTCCCCAAAAACATTCAGTACTTC. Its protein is CASSADREVPKNIQYF.